The source of this T cell receptor (beta chain) is a study of T cell clusters in autoimmune cytopenias. One tube held mixed TRB-A and TRB-B primer pools for touch-down PCR. TCRdb reprocessed the multiplex PCR reads and reports one entry per CDR3 protein, with no DNA. This sample contains some 11,000 distinct CDR3 sequences. TRB amplification used approximately 270 ng of peripheral blood genomic DNA. The CDR3 length is 13 residues. By frequency, this clonotype registers medium-sized. The chain carries TRBV12-3 or TRBV12-4 and TRBJ2-7; TCRdb lists TRBD1, though no DNA is available to test this call. The sequenced sample was peripheral blood. The receptor was isolated from a human donor with an autoimmune cytopenia or autoimmune hepatitis (not recorded which). The CDR3 is CASSRGTVHEQYF.